This paragraph reports one TCR beta chain. What it recognizes is unknown. The ends lost 4 bases at V and 4 bases at J; junction bases unmatched: 10. This CDR3 has 17 amino acids. CDR1 and CDR2 (germline): LNHDA, SQIVND (reference sequence). The sample belongs to a study of radiation and T cells in renal cell carcinoma. Study-wide points: No pretreatment tumor biopsies were available for baseline clonotypes. In blood, top tumor clones expanded by 2 weeks, shrinking by 4.

Repertoires were generated with immunoSEQ multiplex PCR, while TCRdb's copy carries only in-frame clones and drops some. The data show roughly 61,000 clones, about 83% seen once. Time point denoted: blood 4 weeks post-SBRT, at nephrectomy. Treatment of the sample: 15 Gy SBRT to primary tumor, nephrectomy 4 weeks later. Nephrectomy followed 15 Gy stereotactic body radiation by 4 weeks. Serial blood draws occurred at baseline and 2 and 4 weeks post-SBRT. This specimen was blood, taken from a patient whose treatment included radiotherapy and nephrectomy. The chain joins TRBV19 to TRBJ1-5; 10 bases map to TRBD1. The TCR comes from a man aged 60 to 75 with renal cell carcinoma. DNA for the CDR3: TGTGCCAGTAGTAACCATCCGGGACAGGGGACGAATCAGCCCCAGCATTTT. It encodes CASSNHPGQGTNQPQHF. The entire variable domain, with the rest obtained from reference TRBV19 and TRBJ1-5, is as follows: DGGITQSPKYLFRKEGQNVTLSCEQNLNHDAMYWYRQDPGQGLRLIYYSQIVNDFQKGDIAEGYSVSREKKESFPLTVTSAQKNPTAFYLCASSNHPGQGTNQPQHFGDGTRLSIL.